The 23 T cell receptor beta chains given below trace back to one sample, sequenced in a study of shared clonotypes between healthy human individuals. Naive CD8 populations comprised CD45RO-negative cells positively selected for CCR7, excluding terminally differentiated effector memory CD45RA+ cells. Profiled with immunoSEQ multiplex PCR; TCRdb holds only in-frame clones, not every one. The data contain around 2,000,000 clones, roughly 94% of them singletons. Sequenced: naive CD8+ T cells sorted from blood. Receptors originate from a man between 18 and 29 years old in good health.

This chain joins TRBV7-6 and TRBJ2-3, with D unresolved. The CDR3 is made up of 15 amino acids. The germline CDR1 and CDR2 sequences are SGHVS and FNYEAQ. V dropped 2 bases and J dropped 2 bases, with 11 bases sitting between them. The CDR3 here is CASSLTKVSTDTQYF. The CDR3, as DNA: TGTGCCAGCAGCTTAACGAAGGTTTCCACAGATACGCAGTATTTT.

The J gene is TRBJ2-1, the V gene TRBV15; D gene ambiguous. V dropped 1 base and J dropped 5 bases, with 3 bases sitting between them. Germline assignment: CDR1 LNHNV and CDR2 YYDKDF (reference sequence). The CDR3 runs 12 residues. The CDR3 bases are TGTGCCACCAGCAGAGTGGACAATGAGCAGTTCTTC. This gives the protein CATSRVDNEQFF.

This clone was detected once. The rearrangement links TRBV9 to TRBJ2-2, with D perhaps given as TRBD1 or TRBD2 (6 bases each). The CDR3 contains 18 residues. Trimming pared 0 bases from V and 1 base from J, leaving 16 bases between. CDR1 is SGDLS, CDR2 YYNGEE, per germline. The CDR3 DNA sequence: TGTGCCAGCAGCGTAGACAGTGGGGGGCTCATGAACACCGGGGAGCTGTTTTTT. Its translation is CASSVDSGGLMNTGELFF.

The V gene is TRBV29-1, the J gene TRBJ2-7; TRBD1 matches at 7 bases. The germline V gene has CDR1 SQVTM and CDR2 ANQGSEA. The CDR3 runs 15 residues. Trimming at V came to 1 base and at J to 2 bases, leaving 8 bases not matched to a gene. This chain's CDR3 is CSVEGGQALPYEQYF. The CDR3 nucleotides read TGCAGCGTTGAAGGAGGACAGGCTTTACCCTACGAGCAGTACTTC.

The gene calls are TRBV7-8 and TRBJ2-3, with D possibly called TRBD1 or TRBD2 (5 bases each). V lost 1 base and J lost 11, with 10 bases in between. There are 12 residues in the CDR3. Germline V lookup: CDR1 SGHVS, CDR2 FQNEAQ. The DNA of the CDR3 is TGTGCCAGCAGCTTAGGGGACCCCCGGCAGTATTTT. It yields the protein CASSLGDPRQYF.

The gene calls are TRBV15 and TRBJ2-7; D may match TRBD1 or TRBD2 (5 bases each). Germline CDR1 LNHNV, CDR2 YYDKDF (reference sequence). V was pared by 0 bases and J by 2 bases, with 11 bases between. This CDR3 spans 15 amino acids. The chain's CDR3 is CATSRDRDLPYEQYF. As DNA, the CDR3 is TGTGCCACCAGCAGAGACCGGGACCTCCCCTACGAGCAGTACTTC.

The V call is TRBV7-6, the J call TRBJ1-6; 10 bases match TRBD1. Germline CDR1 SGHVS, CDR2 FNYEAQ. After removal of 1 base from V and 8 bases from J, the junction contained 8 bases not matched to a gene. The CDR3 sequence is 17 residues long. The CDR3 region is CASSLGPGTGEDSPLHF. The DNA of the CDR3 is TGTGCCAGCAGCTTAGGCCCCGGGACAGGGGAAGATTCACCCCTCCACTTT.

CDR3 coding DNA: TGCGCCAGCAGCCAAGCTGCGGGATACGGCTACGAGCAGTACTTC. Its translation: CASSQAAGYGYEQYF. This chain uses TRBV4-3 with TRBJ2-7; possible D gene TRBD2, 6 bases. V was trimmed by 1 base and J by 3 bases, leaving 13 bases between them. Looked up from germline, CDR1 is LGHNA and CDR2 is YSLEER. This CDR3 contains 15 residues.

The V and J genes are TRBV9 and TRBJ2-3; 11 nucleotides align to TRBD2. CDR3 length: 17 residues. Germline lookup yields CDR1 SGDLS and CDR2 YYNGEE. The V segment lost 0 bases and the J segment 3 bases; nucleotides outside the gene matches: 6. CDR3: CASSVELAGVNTDTQYF. DNA for the CDR3: TGTGCCAGCAGCGTAGAACTAGCGGGAGTTAATACAGATACGCAGTATTTT.

The chain carries TRBV4-1 and TRBJ1-5, with D unclear. The length of the CDR3 is 18 residues. V was cut by 2 bases and J by 4 bases, with 21 bases left in between. Germline V gene lookup returns CDR1 MGHRA and CDR2 YSYEKL. The CDR3 DNA reads as TGCGCCAGCAGCCAAAACCTAGAATTCGGGCAGGTAAATCAGCCCCAGCATTTT. Protein: CASSQNLEFGQVNQPQHF.

V usage is TRBV10-2 and J usage is TRBJ1-5; 7 positions agree with TRBD1. Germline trimming cut 0 bases from V and 3 bases from J; bases unmatched to any gene: 11. The CDR3 has 18 residues. Germline loops: CDR1 WSHSY, CDR2 SAAADI. CDR3 in amino acids: CASSESGDSFLSNQPQHF. DNA for the CDR3: TGCGCCAGCAGTGAGTCCGGGGACAGTTTCCTCTCCAATCAGCCCCAGCATTTT.

V and J are TRBV4-1 and TRBJ1-1, with D maybe TRBD1 (5 bases). There are 16 residues in the CDR3. Trimming left V 3 bases short and J 4 bases short, with 18 bases between. Germline assignment: CDR1 MGHRA and CDR2 YSYEKL. The CDR3 nucleotides read TGCGCCAGCAGCCACGTTCCGCCAGGGACGGTCACTGAAGCTTTCTTT. Protein sequence: CASSHVPPGTVTEAFF.

This clone was picked up one time. V gene TRBV29-1 combines with J gene TRBJ2-6, with TRBD1 matching over 11 bases. Germline-derived CDR1 and CDR2 are SQVTM and ANQGSEA. This CDR3 spans 17 amino acids. J was trimmed by 0 bases and V by 7 bases; bases with no gene match: 8. The CDR3, as DNA: TGCAGCGCCCAAGGGGGGACAGGGGGCTCTGGGGCCAACGTCCTGACTTTC. Translated: CSAQGGTGGSGANVLTF.

This chain joins TRBV5-1 and TRBJ1-4; 7 bases match TRBD1. The junction had 11 bases not matched to a gene; V was cut back by 4 bases and J by 8 bases. The CDR3 extends over 15 amino acids. CDR1 SGHRS and CDR2 YFSETQ come from the germline V gene. For the CDR3, the DNA is TGCGCCAGCAGCGAGGGACAGCCCCGTGGGGAAAAACTGTTTTTT. It yields the protein CASSEGQPRGEKLFF.

A word on this clone: This sequence may be a read error, since a much larger clone differs from it by one base. Other nucleotide sequences from this sample produce the same CDR3. V gene TRBV27 combines with J gene TRBJ2-7; 8 positions agree with TRBD1. The ends lost 5 bases at V and 2 bases at J; junction bases unmatched: 2. CDR3 length: 13 amino acids. The germline CDR1 and CDR2 sequences are MNHEY and SMNVEV (reference sequence). CDR3 in amino acids: CASSVQGAYEQYF. For the CDR3, the DNA is TGTGCCAGCAGTGTACAGGGGGCCTACGAGCAGTACTTC.

J is TRBJ2-5 and V is TRBV13, with 8 bases that match TRBD2. V lost 5 bases, J lost 0 bases, and 8 bases stayed unmatched. The CDR3 sequence is 16 residues long. The V gene's germline CDR1 is PRHDT and CDR2 FYEKMQ (reference sequence). For the CDR3, the DNA is TGTGCCAGCAGCCCCTGGGGTAGCGGGGACCAAGAGACCCAGTACTTC. Protein sequence: CASSPWGSGDQETQYF.

The chain couples TRBV9 to TRBJ2-3; D is undetermined. Between the trimmed V and J ends, which lost 6 bases and 5 bases, there was a span of 10 bases. Germline CDR1 SGDLS, CDR2 YYNGEE. The CDR3 totals 12 residues. The DNA of the CDR3 is TGTGCCAGCAATGGGGTGAGAGATACGCAGTATTTT. The encoded protein is CASNGVRDTQYF. Full variable domain (outside the CDR3, taken from reference TRBV9 and TRBJ2-3): DSGVTQTPKHLITATGQRVTLRCSPRSGDLSVYWYQQSLDQGLQFLIQYYNGEERAKGNILERFSAQQFPDLHSELNLSSLELGDSALYFCASNGVRDTQYFGPGTRLTVL.

The J gene is TRBJ2-7, the V gene TRBV2; TRBD1 matches 7 bases. CDR1 and CDR2 from the germline V gene are SNHLY and FYNNEI. V shed 11 bases, J shed 0 bases, and the junction held 10 bases outside the gene matches. This CDR3 spans 14 amino acids. The CDR3 nucleotides are TGTGCCGCCTCCCGTGACAGGGCCTCCTACGAGCAGTACTTC. Encoded protein: CAASRDRASYEQYF.

J is TRBJ2-7 and V is TRBV10-3; 8 nucleotides agree with TRBD2. Losses at the gene ends were 3 bases for V and 2 bases for J; bases not matched to a gene: 6. This CDR3 has 15 residues. Germline CDR1 reads ENHRY; CDR2 reads SYGVKD. The DNA for the CDR3 is TGTGCCATCAGTGATCCCGGGAGGGGGGCCTACGAGCAGTACTTC. Protein product: CAISDPGRGAYEQYF.

This clone showed up just once. The rearrangement uses TRBV29-1 and TRBJ2-2; no clear D. This CDR3 has 13 amino acids. The V end was cut by 7 bases, the J end by 0 bases, with 9 bases between. Germline V gives CDR1 SQVTM, CDR2 ANQGSEA. CDR3 coding DNA: TGCAGCGCTTTTAGGGCGAACACCGGGGAGCTGTTTTTT. As protein: CSAFRANTGELFF.

The chain joins TRBV7-9 to TRBJ1-4; tentative D call: TRBD1 (6 bases). Germline V gene sequence: CDR1 SEHNR, CDR2 FQNEAQ (reference sequence). Trimming stripped 5 bases from V and 0 bases from J, with 16 bases between. This CDR3 contains 17 residues. The CDR3 bases are TGTGCCAGCAGCCAAAACCCAGGGACACCAACTAATGAAAAACTGTTTTTT. Its protein product is CASSQNPGTPTNEKLFF.

The V gene is TRBV28, the J gene TRBJ1-5, with 11 bases fitting TRBD1. V shed 6 bases, J shed 2 bases, and the junction held 15 bases outside the gene matches. This CDR3 has 19 residues. Germline V gene data show CDR1 as MDHEN and CDR2 as SYDVKM. The CDR3 sequence is CASSGGPGTGGGRNQPQHF. DNA for the CDR3: TGTGCCAGCAGCGGTGGACCCGGGACAGGGGGAGGGCGCAATCAGCCCCAGCATTTT.

The chain employs TRBV19 and TRBJ1-6; D not resolved. Germline-derived CDR1 and CDR2 are LNHDA and SQIVND (reference sequence). The CDR3 runs to 15 residues. Trimming took off 0 bases at V and 8 bases at J, with 11 bases between the two ends. In DNA, the CDR3 is TGTGCCAGTAGTATAGAGGGCCAGAGTTATTCACCCCTCCACTTT. It is translated as CASSIEGQSYSPLHF.